Each of the 23 T cell receptor beta chains below was sequenced from the same sample in a study of blood T cell repertoires in COVID-19. TCRdb's copy holds only in-frame clones and misses some; the assay was immunoSEQ multiplex PCR. The sample records fewer than 35,000 clones, roughly 85% being singletons. Material: peripheral blood. Receptors were obtained from a man aged 60 to 69 with active COVID-19.

The J gene is TRBJ2-7, the V gene TRBV6-5; 10 positions match TRBD1. The CDR3 covers 15 residues. V shed 4 bases and J 4 bases; nucleotides not matched to a gene: 7. Germline assignment: CDR1 MNHEY and CDR2 SVGAGI. The CDR3 sequence: CASSWDPGQGYEQYF. CDR3 DNA: TGTGCCAGCAGTTGGGACCCGGGACAGGGGTACGAGCAGTACTTC.

V usage is TRBV29-1 and J usage is TRBJ2-7; D remains ambiguous. Deletions cut 0 bases from V and 1 base from J, with 4 bases between. The CDR3 covers 12 residues. Per the germline V gene, CDR1 is SQVTM and CDR2 is ANQGSEA. The CDR3 DNA is TGCAGCGTTGAAGACTTGTCCTACGAGCAGTACTTC. It codes for CSVEDLSYEQYF.

This chain links TRBV28 with TRBJ1-2, with TRBD1 matching over 11 bases. The CDR3 is made up of 17 amino acids. Germline loops: CDR1 MDHEN, CDR2 SYDVKM. Trimming cost V 5 bases and J 8 bases; bases outside gene matches: 16. The CDR3 DNA is TGTGCCAGCAGTGACGGATGGACAGGGGGCCCCCCGCGGGGCTACACCTTC. This encodes CASSDGWTGGPPRGYTF.

This clone showed up just once. The rearrangement joins TRBV7-2 to TRBJ2-7, with 7 bases fitting TRBD1. The CDR3 consists of 15 residues. The ends lost 4 bases at V and 2 bases at J; junction bases unmatched: 8. Germline assignment: CDR1 SGHTA and CDR2 FQGNSA. As DNA, the CDR3 is TGTGCCAGCAGCTATACGCGAACAGGGGCCTACGAGCAGTACTTC. It translates to CASSYTRTGAYEQYF.

The J gene is TRBJ2-1, the V gene TRBV4-1; D possibly corresponds to TRBD2 (6 bases). The V end lost 4 bases, the J end lost 5 bases, and 9 bases lay between the germline ends. CDR3 length: 13 amino acids. Germline CDR1 reads MGHRA; CDR2 reads YSYEKL. The CDR3 DNA is TGCGCCAGCAGCCGGGACTTCCACAATGAGCAGTTCTTC. Encoded protein: CASSRDFHNEQFF.

This sequence joins TRBV5-1 and TRBJ2-5; 11 positions match TRBD2. Germline CDR1 SGHRS, CDR2 YFSETQ. The CDR3 has 15 amino acids. V was pared by 1 base and J by 2 bases, with 1 base of the junction left unmatched. Written as DNA, the CDR3 is TGCGCCAGCAGCTTGTTAGCGGGAGGGCAAGAGACCCAGTACTTC. Translated, it gives CASSLLAGGQETQYF.

V gene TRBV7-6 combines with J gene TRBJ1-4; TRBD1 is a possible D gene (6 bases). V lost 6 bases and J 4 bases, leaving 15 bases between the germline ends. The CDR3 loop spans 15 amino acids. Germline-derived CDR1 and CDR2 are SGHVS and FNYEAQ. CDR3: CASRANRANNEKLFF. In DNA form, the CDR3 reads TGTGCCAGCAGAGCCAACAGGGCCAATAATGAAAAACTGTTTTTT.

This clone was observed a few times. V gene TRBV29-1 combines with J gene TRBJ2-1; D possibly corresponds to TRBD2 (5 bases). Trimming shortened V by 5 bases and J by 3 bases, and 11 bases separated the two germline ends. Germline CDR1 SQVTM, CDR2 ANQGSEA. This CDR3 comprises 13 residues. The CDR3 loop is CSVFGMNYNEQFF. The CDR3 DNA sequence: TGCAGCGTTTTCGGGATGAACTACAATGAGCAGTTCTTC.

The chain has TRBV13 and TRBJ2-6; 12 nucleotides line up with TRBD2. Germline-derived CDR1 and CDR2 are PRHDT and FYEKMQ (reference sequence). The CDR3 is 20 amino acids. V lost 2 bases, J lost 4 bases, and 12 bases stayed unmatched. This chain's CDR3 is CASSLRLAGAWALGANVLTF. The CDR3 nucleotides are TGTGCCAGCAGCTTAAGACTAGCGGGAGCCTGGGCTCTGGGGGCCAACGTCCTGACTTTC. Variable domain in full (rest from reference TRBV13 and TRBJ2-6): AAGVIQSPRHLIKEKRETATLKCYPIPRHDTVYWYQQGPGQDPQFLISFYEKMQSDKGSIPDRFSAQQFSDYHSELNMSSLELGDSALYFCASSLRLAGAWALGANVLTFGAGSRLTVL.

This rearrangement joins TRBV9 to TRBJ1-1, with D perhaps matching TRBD1 (6 bases). The CDR3 sequence is 13 residues long. Germline V gives CDR1 SGDLS, CDR2 YYNGEE. V gave up 3 bases and J gave up 4 bases, with 10 bases separating them. The CDR3 DNA reads as TGTGCCAGCAGCGGCACAGGGTTCACTGAAGCTTTCTTT. It codes for CASSGTGFTEAFF.

The chain couples TRBV2 to TRBJ2-1; 10 nucleotides line up with TRBD2. There are 15 residues in the CDR3. V was pared by 2 bases and J by 7 bases, with 5 bases of the junction left unmatched. Germline CDR1 and CDR2: SNHLY and FYNNEI. The CDR3 region is CASSESLAGVNEQFF. CDR3 DNA: TGTGCCAGCAGTGAATCCCTAGCGGGAGTGAATGAGCAGTTCTTC.

The V call is TRBV13, the J call TRBJ2-2; D possibly corresponds to TRBD2 (6 bases). This CDR3 region has 17 residues. The germline V and J ends were trimmed by 5 bases and 4 bases, with 20 bases remaining between them. Germline V CDR1 and CDR2: PRHDT, FYEKMQ (reference sequence). The chain's CDR3 is CASSKLGGITTTGELFF. In nucleotides, the CDR3 is TGTGCCAGCAGCAAACTTGGGGGGATTACTACCACCGGGGAGCTGTTTTTT.

The chain joins TRBV11-3 to TRBJ2-5, with D possibly TRBD2 on 7 matching bases. Germline CDR1 is SGHNT and CDR2 is YENEEA. CDR3 length equals 15 residues. Trimming removed 3 bases from V and 4 bases from J, with 15 bases in between. DNA of the CDR3: TGTGCCAGCAGCTTGGAGGGAGGGGGGGGAGAGACCCAGTACTTC. This translates into CASSLEGGGGETQYF. The whole variable domain, filled in from reference TRBV11-3 and TRBJ2-5, reads EAGVVQSPRYKIIEKKQPVAFWCNPISGHNTLYWYLQNLGQGPELLIRYENEEAVDDSQLPKDRFSAERLKGVDSTLKIQPAELGDSAVYLCASSLEGGGGETQYFGPGTRLLVL.

V gene TRBV5-1 combines with J gene TRBJ1-2, with D tentatively TRBD1 (5 bases). CDR3 length: 14 residues. V was cut by 4 bases and J by 4 bases, with 14 bases left in between. Germline loops: CDR1 SGHRS, CDR2 YFSETQ. CDR3 nucleotides: TGCGCCAGCAGCCCACGGGGGGGGACCTATGGCTACACCTTC. It translates to CASSPRGGTYGYTF.

V and J are TRBV2 and TRBJ2-7, with 7 bases identical to TRBD1. CDR1 and CDR2 (germline): SNHLY, FYNNEI. The junction had 12 bases not matched to a gene; V was cut back by 7 bases and J by 3 bases. The CDR3 is 15 residues long. The CDR3 bases are TGTGCCAGCAAGAGAAACCACAGGGGCGTCTACGAGCAGTACTTC. Its protein product is CASKRNHRGVYEQYF.

The chain links TRBV28 to TRBJ2-3; no clear D. V lost 2 bases and J lost 1, with 4 bases in between. This CDR3 has 13 amino acids. Per the germline V gene, CDR1 is MDHEN and CDR2 is SYDVKM. CDR3 sequence reads: CASSLGGTDTQYF. The CDR3 bases are TGTGCCAGCAGTTTAGGAGGCACAGATACGCAGTATTTT.

This chain connects TRBV10-3 to TRBJ2-7; the D gene is possibly TRBD2 (5 bases). This CDR3 is 12 amino acids long. V was trimmed by 4 bases and J by 9 bases, leaving 13 bases between them. The V gene's germline CDR1 is ENHRY and CDR2 SYGVKD. The CDR3 reads CAISVREERQYF. The CDR3 coding sequence is TGTGCCATCAGTGTCCGGGAAGAGCGGCAGTACTTC.

J is TRBJ2-2 and V is TRBV7-3, with a weak D call TRBD1 (5 bases). The germline gives CDR1 SGHTA, CDR2 FQGTGA. The CDR3 extends over 14 amino acids. V was cut by 2 bases and J by 6 bases, with 10 bases left in between. CDR3 loop: CASSLSRVAGELFF. In nucleotides, the CDR3 is TGTGCCAGCAGCTTATCCAGGGTGGCCGGGGAGCTGTTTTTT.

The chain's CDR3 is CSASLSGLSSYEQYF. The CDR3 DNA reads as TGCAGTGCTAGTCTTAGCGGCCTTAGCTCCTACGAGCAGTACTTC. The rearrangement links TRBV20-1 to TRBJ2-7, with D possibly matching TRBD2 (6 bases). Trimming took off 3 bases at V and 0 bases at J, with 15 bases between the two ends. The germline V gene encodes CDR1 DFQATT and CDR2 SNEGSKA (reference sequence). The CDR3 loop spans 15 amino acids.

The chain uses TRBV15 and TRBJ2-7; TRBD2 is a possible D gene (6 bases). CDR3 length: 14 residues. The V end was cut by 1 base, the J end by 6 bases, with 13 bases between. Germline assignment: CDR1 LNHNV and CDR2 YYDKDF (reference sequence). The CDR3 is CATSRASGSVEQYF. The DNA for the CDR3 is TGTGCCACCAGCAGAGCAAGCGGGTCCGTCGAGCAGTACTTC.

In regard to this clone: Sequence at one end of the junction differs from germline and may be a read error. This chain connects TRBV5-1 to TRBJ1-1, with 7 positions matching TRBD1. This CDR3 has 13 residues. Germline CDR1 reads SGHRS; CDR2 reads YFSETQ. The CDR3 spells CASTLTGSTEAFF. The CDR3 DNA reads as TGCGCCAGCACCTTGACAGGGTCCACTGAAGCTTTCTTT.

This rearrangement joins TRBV28 to TRBJ1-2; D ambiguous. The CDR3 loop spans 13 amino acids. From germline, CDR1 is MDHEN and CDR2 SYDVKM. V lost 8 bases and J 3 bases, leaving 13 bases between the germline ends. CDR3 sequence (DNA): TGTGCCAGCGTAAGGAGACCGGACTATGGCTACACCTTC. This codes for CASVRRPDYGYTF.

The chain employs TRBV19 and TRBJ2-2; TRBD2 aligns across 7 bases. This CDR3 region has 16 residues. Germline lookup yields CDR1 LNHDA and CDR2 SQIVND (reference sequence). V dropped 8 bases and J dropped 1; count of bases not matched to a gene: 10. The CDR3 region is CASARDPGGNTGELFF. The DNA for the CDR3 is TGTGCCAGTGCCCGAGACCCGGGAGGGAACACCGGGGAGCTGTTTTTT.